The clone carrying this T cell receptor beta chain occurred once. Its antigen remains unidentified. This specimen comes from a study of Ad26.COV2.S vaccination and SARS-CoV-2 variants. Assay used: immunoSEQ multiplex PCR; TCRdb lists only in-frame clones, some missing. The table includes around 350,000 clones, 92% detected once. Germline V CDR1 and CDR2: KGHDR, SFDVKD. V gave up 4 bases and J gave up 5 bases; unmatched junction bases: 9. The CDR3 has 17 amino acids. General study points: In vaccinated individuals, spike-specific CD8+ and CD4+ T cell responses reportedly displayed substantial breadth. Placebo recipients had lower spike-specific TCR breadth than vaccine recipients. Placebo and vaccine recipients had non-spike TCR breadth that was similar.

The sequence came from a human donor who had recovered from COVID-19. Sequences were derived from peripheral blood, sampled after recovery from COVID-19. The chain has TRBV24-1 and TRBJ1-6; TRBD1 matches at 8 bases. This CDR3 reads CATSEIPTGADNSPLHF. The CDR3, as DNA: TGTGCCACCAGTGAAATCCCGACAGGGGCCGATAATTCACCCCTCCACTTT.